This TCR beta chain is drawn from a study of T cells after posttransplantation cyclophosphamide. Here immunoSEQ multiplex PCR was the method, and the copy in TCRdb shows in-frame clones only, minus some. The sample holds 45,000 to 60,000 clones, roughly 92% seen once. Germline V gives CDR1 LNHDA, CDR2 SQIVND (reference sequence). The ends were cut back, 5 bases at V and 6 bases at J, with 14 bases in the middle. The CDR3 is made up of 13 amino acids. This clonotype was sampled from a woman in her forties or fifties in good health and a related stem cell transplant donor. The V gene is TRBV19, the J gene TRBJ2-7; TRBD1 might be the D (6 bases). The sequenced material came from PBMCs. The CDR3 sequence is CASSVNRDLEQYF. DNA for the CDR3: TGTGCCAGTAGTGTAAACAGGGATCTCGAGCAGTACTTC.